A selection of T cell receptor beta chains follows, all from one sample in a study of blood T cell repertoires in COVID-19. Some clones are missing from TCRdb's copy, which holds only in-frame ones; the method was immunoSEQ multiplex PCR. The sample records about half a million clones, 85% to 90% being singletons. Sequencing input: peripheral blood. These receptors came from a man younger than 35 with COVID-19, enrolled during active disease. Each CDR3 is given with its conserved first and last residue. The D gene is left open where the match is weak. Some rows have no size entry. The others give once, few or many, or a class for an expanded clone.

d_call	v_call	clone_size	j_call	cdr3_aa	cdr3_nt
.	TRBV2	.	TRBJ1-2	CASSVLGRGNYGYTF	TGTGCCAGCAGTGTGTTAGGCAGGGGAAACTATGGCTACACCTTC
.	TRBV29-1	.	TRBJ2-1	CSVEDPENEQFF	TGCAGCGTTGAAGATCCTGAGAATGAGCAGTTCTTC
.	TRBV24-1	.	TRBJ2-1	CATSDQLDWSSYNEQFF	TGTGCCACCAGTGATCAACTGGACTGGAGCTCCTACAATGAGCAGTTCTTC
.	TRBV5-4	.	TRBJ1-1	CASSPDINTEAFF	TGTGCCAGCAGCCCGGACATTAACACTGAAGCTTTCTTT
.	TRBV6-5	.	TRBJ2-7	CASSSTYYEQYF	TGTGCCAGCAGTTCAACCTACTACGAGCAGTACTTC
.	TRBV5-5	few	TRBJ2-7	CASSQPSVVYEQYF	TGTGCCAGCAGCCAGCCTAGCGTTGTCTACGAGCAGTACTTC
.	TRBV3-1/TRBV3-2	.	TRBJ1-3	CASTPGQRSGNTIYF	TGTGCCAGTACCCCCGGACAGCGGTCTGGAAACACCATATATTTT
.	TRBV6-1	.	TRBJ2-2	CASSARNAGELFF	TGTGCCAGCAGTGCGAGGAATGCCGGGGAGCTGTTTTTT
.	TRBV6-6	few	TRBJ1-5	CASSYSQGSNQPQHF	TGTGCCAGCAGTTACAGTCAGGGGAGCAATCAGCCCCAGCATTTT
TRBD2	TRBV5-1	.	TRBJ2-1	CASSSSSGTSLRNEQFF	TGCGCCAGCAGCTCCTCCTCCGGGACTAGTCTCCGCAATGAGCAGTTCTTC
TRBD1	TRBV2	.	TRBJ2-3	CASKGQTVTDTQYF	TGTGCCAGTAAGGGACAGACAGTCACAGATACGCAGTATTTT
.	TRBV12-3/TRBV12-4	.	TRBJ1-3	CASSLRVGNTIYF	TGTGCCAGCAGCCTGAGGGTAGGAAACACCATATATTTT
TRBD2	TRBV10-1	.	TRBJ2-2	CASSGAGTSGGINTGELFF	TGCGCCAGCAGTGGTGCCGGGACTAGCGGAGGGATAAATACCGGGGAGCTGTTTTTT
TRBD1	TRBV12-3/TRBV12-4	.	TRBJ2-5	CASSSGGLAQYF	TGTGCCAGCAGTTCAGGGGGATTGGCCCAGTACTTC
.	TRBV6-5	once	TRBJ1-2	CASSSLTDYGYTF	TGTGCCAGCAGCTCTCTCACGGACTATGGCTACACCTTC
TRBD2	TRBV3-1/TRBV3-2	.	TRBJ2-7	CASSQILREAPSPYEQYF	TGTGCCAGCAGCCAGATCCTTCGGGAGGCACCTAGTCCGTACGAGCAGTACTTC
.	TRBV27	.	TRBJ1-5	CASSFAGSLISNQPQHF	TGTGCCAGCAGTTTTGCAGGTTCCCTGATAAGCAATCAGCCCCAGCATTTT
TRBD2	TRBV10-3	once	TRBJ2-7	CAISEPGLAGEKSYEQYF	TGTGCCATCAGTGAGCCGGGACTAGCGGGAGAGAAATCCTACGAGCAGTACTTC
.	TRBV3-1/TRBV3-2	.	TRBJ2-1	CASSRIASWEQFF	TGTGCCAGCAGCCGCATAGCGTCGTGGGAGCAGTTCTTC
TRBD2	TRBV24-1	.	TRBJ2-1	CATSDLAVGTSGSIEQFF	TGTGCCACCAGTGATTTGGCGGTAGGGACTAGCGGGAGTATTGAGCAGTTCTTC
TRBD1	TRBV30	.	TRBJ1-4	CAWSGQGNWQF	TGTGCCTGGTCGGGACAGGGAAACTGGCAGTTT
TRBD1	TRBV19	once	TRBJ1-1	CASSMKGARNTEAFF	TGTGCCAGTAGTATGAAGGGGGCGCGGAACACTGAAGCTTTCTTT
.	TRBV11-2	.	TRBJ2-3	CASSLGSRGAYTDTQYF	TGTGCCAGCAGCCTGGGGTCCCGGGGGGCCTACACAGATACGCAGTATTTT
.	TRBV14	few	TRBJ2-1	CASSQELGQSNEQFF	TGTGCCAGCAGCCAAGAATTGGGACAATCGAATGAGCAGTTCTTC
.	TRBV7-9	once	TRBJ2-5	CASSLARQETQYF	TGTGCCAGCAGCTTAGCGCGGCAAGAGACCCAGTACTTC
.	TRBV21-1	.	TRBJ2-2	CASGIGTEAKMLTGELFF	TGTGCCAGCGGGATTGGGACAGAAGCCAAAATGCTCACCGGGGAGCTGTTTTTT
TRBD1	TRBV10-1	few	TRBJ2-7	CASTSGTGPSEQYF	TGCGCCAGCACTTCTGGGACAGGCCCCTCCGAGCAGTACTTC
.	TRBV30	.	TRBJ2-1	CAWGGLSWEQFF	TGTGCCTGGGGTGGACTATCTTGGGAGCAGTTCTTC